This TCR beta chain was retrieved from a study of blood T cell repertoires in COVID-19. Across the study: The United States, Italy and Spain were the sources of the acute and convalescent COVID-19 samples.

CDR1 SGHNT and CDR2 YYREEE come from the germline V gene (reference sequence). CDR3 length: 13 amino acids. V dropped 4 bases and J dropped 0; count of bases not matched to a gene: 1. Repertoires were generated with immunoSEQ multiplex PCR, while TCRdb's copy carries only in-frame clones and drops some. The sample has about 61,000 clones, 85% to 90% seen once. The clonotype comes from a woman in her 50s with active or convalescent COVID-19. J is TRBJ2-7 and V is TRBV5-4; 7 bases align to TRBD2. The material sequenced was peripheral blood. CDR3 sequence: CASSGGGSYEQYF. CDR3 sequence (DNA): TGTGCCAGCAGCGGCGGGGGCTCCTACGAGCAGTACTTC. The whole variable domain, filled in from reference TRBV5-4 and TRBJ2-7, reads ETGVTQSPTHLIKTRGQQVTLRCSSQSGHNTVSWYQQALGQGPQFIFQYYREEENGRGNFPPRFSGLQFPNYSSELNVNALELDDSALYLCASSGGGSYEQYFGPGTRLTVT.